This is a list of T cell receptor beta chains from one sample in a study of vaccination effects on CD4 cells after COVID-19. Profiling relied on immunoSEQ multiplex PCR, and the TCRdb table lists in-frame clones only, not all of them. The table includes some 66,000 clones, 65% to 80% detected once. The antigens these receptors bind are not known. The specimen comprised CD4+ T cells from PBMCs cultured without peptide, sampled after COVID-19 vaccination. The receptors were gathered from a human donor who received a COVID-19 vaccine. Both conserved end residues are part of each CDR3. The D gene is left open where the match is weak. Clone size, where shown, is once, few, many, or a class for clones that have expanded.

v_call	d_call	j_call	clone_size	cdr3_aa	cdr3_nt
TRBV7-6	.	TRBJ1-5	.	CASSLEGAGNQPQHF	TGTGCCAGCAGCTTAGAGGGAGCGGGGAATCAGCCCCAGCATTTT
TRBV4-1	.	TRBJ2-1	.	CASSQEAQGRHEQFF	TGCGCCAGCAGCCAAGAGGCCCAGGGGAGACATGAGCAGTTCTTC
TRBV9	TRBD1	TRBJ1-1	.	CASSVDEGRGTEAFF	TGTGCCAGCAGCGTAGACGAAGGCAGGGGGACTGAAGCTTTCTTT
TRBV9	.	TRBJ1-2	.	CASSVGADGSYTF	TGTGCCAGCAGCGTAGGTGCGGATGGGAGCTACACCTTC
TRBV20-1	TRBD2	TRBJ2-1	.	CSASFRGGDNEQFF	TGCAGTGCTAGTTTTCGGGGGGGCGATAATGAGCAGTTCTTC
TRBV7-3	.	TRBJ1-1	few	CASSSGERTEAFF	TGTGCCAGCAGCTCTGGGGAGCGGACTGAAGCTTTCTTT
TRBV5-5	TRBD1	TRBJ2-5	.	CASSSDRAVKTQYF	TGTGCCAGCAGCTCGGACAGGGCTGTAAAGACCCAGTACTTC
TRBV6-5	.	TRBJ2-5	.	CASSKIGLEETQYF	TGTGCCAGCAGCAAAATTGGGCTAGAGGAGACCCAGTACTTC
TRBV5-1	.	TRBJ2-5	.	CASSLEQTQYF	TGCGCCAGCAGCTTGGAACAGACCCAGTACTTC
TRBV9	.	TRBJ2-1	.	CASSVDGDSYNEQFF	TGTGCCAGCAGCGTAGATGGGGATTCCTACAATGAGCAGTTCTTC
TRBV18	TRBD1	TRBJ2-5	.	CASSPRQGETQYF	TGTGCCAGCTCACCTCGACAGGGCGAGACCCAGTACTTC
TRBV9	.	TRBJ2-2	.	CASSVGQARQSNTGELFF	TGTGCCAGCAGCGTAGGACAGGCGAGGCAATCGAACACCGGGGAGCTGTTTTTT
TRBV5-8	TRBD1	TRBJ1-6	.	CASSLDRTGGSPLHF	TGTGCCAGCAGCTTGGACCGGACAGGGGGTTCACCCCTCCACTTT
TRBV19	TRBD1	TRBJ1-6	.	CASRNTGVGDSPLHF	TGTGCCAGTAGGAATACAGGGGTTGGTGATTCACCCCTCCACTTT
TRBV5-1	TRBD1	TRBJ2-3	.	CASSLGFGDRDSTDTQYF	TGCGCCAGCAGCTTGGGTTTCGGGGACAGGGATAGCACAGATACGCAGTATTTT
TRBV30	.	TRBJ2-4	few	CAWSVLGGGDIQYF	TGTGCCTGGAGTGTACTAGGGGGAGGGGACATTCAGTACTTC